The present TCR beta chain was sequenced within a study of ipilimumab plus nivolumab after autologous stem cell transplantation. Checkpoint therapy with ipilimumab 1 mg/kg began 14 to 28 days after transplant. Here immunoSEQ multiplex PCR was the method, and the copy in TCRdb shows in-frame clones only, minus some. This sample has approximately 15,000 clones, with roughly 80% found just once. CDR1 is PRHDT and CDR2 is FYEKMQ in the germline V gene (reference sequence). The CDR3 loop spans 12 amino acids. V gave up 4 bases and J gave up 11 bases, with 14 bases separating them. By sample share, this clone is medium-sized.

Sequencing used PBMCs, obtained in a trial of ipilimumab plus nivolumab as post-transplant consolidation. This sequence was found in a male donor with diffuse large B-cell lymphoma. This chain connects TRBV13 to TRBJ1-1; D not resolved. The CDR3 DNA reads as TGTGCCAGCAGCTCCCATCCCCGTTGGGCTTTCTTT. As protein: CASSSHPRWAFF.